This is a list of T cell receptor beta chains from one sample in a study of blood T cell repertoires in COVID-19. Here immunoSEQ multiplex PCR was the method, and the copy in TCRdb shows in-frame clones only, minus some. The sample has 25,000 to 30,000 clones; roughly 93% are singletons. The sequenced sample consisted of peripheral blood. Receptor source: a woman aged 65 to 85 with COVID-19, enrolled during active disease. Each CDR3 is given with its conserved first and last residue. Fields, in order: V gene, clone size, J gene, D gene, CDR3 DNA, CDR3 protein. The D gene is left open where the match is weak. Only part of the rows carry a size: once, few, many, or a class if the clone is expanded.

TRBV21-1	once	TRBJ2-4	-	-	CASSNPRRVAGGNIQYF
TRBV7-8	-	TRBJ2-2	-	TGTGCCAGCAGCTTAGGAGCTAACACCGGGGAGCTGTTTTTT	CASSLGANTGELFF
TRBV9	-	TRBJ2-7	TRBD1	TGTGCCAGCAGCTTCCAGACAGGGCCCTACGAGCAGTACTTC	CASSFQTGPYEQYF
TRBV27	-	TRBJ2-4	-	TGTGCCAGCAGTCCCTCGGCAGGGGCCGTGAAGGCCAAAAACATTCAGTACTTC	CASSPSAGAVKAKNIQYF
TRBV7-2	-	TRBJ2-7	-	TGTGCCAGCAGCTCCCAGTACGAGCAGTACTTC	CASSSQYEQYF
TRBV29-1	-	TRBJ1-4	-	TGCAGCGTCGGGGGATCTGGGAACGAAAAACTGTTTTTT	CSVGGSGNEKLFF
TRBV7-6	-	TRBJ1-3	-	TGTGCCAGCAGCCAAGAGCCTACCGGGGGGGCCTCTGGAAATACCATATATTTT	CASSQEPTGGASGNTIYF
TRBV5-4	-	TRBJ2-5	TRBD2	TGTGCCAGCAGCCTCCGGCTAGCGGGAGGGTTGGAGACCCAGTACTTC	CASSLRLAGGLETQYF
TRBV19	-	TRBJ2-3	-	TGTGCCAGTAGTAGCACGGGGGGCACAGATACGCAGTATTTT	CASSSTGGTDTQYF
TRBV7-6	once	TRBJ2-7	-	TGTGCCAGCAGCTTAGCCAGTCCGGGCTCCTACGAGCAGTACTTC	CASSLASPGSYEQYF
TRBV6-5	-	TRBJ2-2	TRBD2	TGTGCCAGCGGGGCGGGAGGAGTGGCCGGGGAGCTGTTTTTT	CASGAGGVAGELFF
TRBV28	-	TRBJ1-5	-	TGTGCCAGCAGTTTATGGAGGGGAGGGATTCGCAATCAGCCCCAGCATTTT	CASSLWRGGIRNQPQHF
TRBV5-6	-	TRBJ1-3	TRBD1	TGTGCCAGCAGCCCGACAGGGGGCGGTTGGTGGGGAAACACCATATATTTT	CASSPTGGGWWGNTIYF
TRBV9	-	TRBJ2-3	TRBD1	TGTGCCAGCAGCTACCGGGACAGGGATATAGATACGCAGTATTTT	CASSYRDRDIDTQYF
TRBV19	-	TRBJ2-3	-	TGTGCCAGTAGTCCGCAGGGTACGACAGATACGCAGTATTTT	CASSPQGTTDTQYF
TRBV5-5	-	TRBJ2-1	TRBD2	TGTGCCAGCAGTCTAGCGGGTTCCTACAATGAGCAGTTCTTC	CASSLAGSYNEQFF
TRBV14	-	TRBJ1-5	-	TGTGCCAGCAGCCAAAGGGAAAGGGGGATTAGCAATCAGCCCCAGCATTTT	CASSQRERGISNQPQHF
TRBV19	-	TRBJ1-1	-	TGTGCCAGTAGAGAGCTACCGAACACTGAAGCTTTCTTT	CASRELPNTEAFF
TRBV28	-	TRBJ2-7	TRBD1	TGTGCCAGCAGTTCCTCCGGGACAGGGGCCCGCTGGTACTTC	CASSSSGTGARWYF
TRBV29-1	-	TRBJ2-7	TRBD2	TGCAGCGTTGAGGGTCTAGCGGGAGGGGACTACGAGCAGTACTTC	CSVEGLAGGDYEQYF
TRBV6-5	once	TRBJ2-3	TRBD2	TGTGCCAGCAGGACTAGCGGGGCCCCGGATACGCAGTATTTT	CASRTSGAPDTQYF
TRBV5-1	-	TRBJ2-3	TRBD2	TGCGCCAGCAGCCGCGGGATAGCGGGAAGCATCACAGATACGCAGTATTTT	CASSRGIAGSITDTQYF
TRBV15	-	TRBJ2-1	TRBD2	TGTGCCACCAGCAGAGATATCGTTGGACTAGCGGCGTCCAATGAGCAGTTCTTC	CATSRDIVGLAASNEQFF
TRBV6-6	-	TRBJ2-7	-	TGTGCCAGCAGTCGGGGGAGAGGGTCGCCTATCTCCTACGAGCAGTACTTC	CASSRGRGSPISYEQYF
TRBV7-8	-	TRBJ2-7	-	TGTGCCAGCAGCCGAACAGGTACCTACGAGCAGTACTTC	CASSRTGTYEQYF
TRBV9	-	TRBJ2-1	TRBD2	TGTGCCAGCAGCTTGGCCTTAGCGGGTACAAATGAGCAGTTCTTC	CASSLALAGTNEQFF
TRBV28	-	TRBJ2-7	TRBD2	TGTGCCAGCAGTCAAAGGACTAGCGGCTACGAGCAGTACTTC	CASSQRTSGYEQYF
TRBV28	-	TRBJ1-4	-	TGTGCCAGCAGTTTAGCGGGGTCGGGTAATGAAAAACTGTTTTTT	CASSLAGSGNEKLFF
TRBV7-2	once	TRBJ2-1	TRBD2	TGTGCCAGCAGCTTAGCCGGACTAGCGGGAGGGCCGGGGAACAATGAGCAGTTCTTC	CASSLAGLAGGPGNNEQFF
TRBV5-4	-	TRBJ2-2	-	TGTGCCAGCAGCTTGCCCCCAGACAGGTCCGGGGAGCTGTTTTTT	CASSLPPDRSGELFF
TRBV2	once	TRBJ1-1	-	TGTGCCAGCAGTGGGACGGGGGGTCTGATCGGCACTGAAGCTTTCTTT	CASSGTGGLIGTEAFF
TRBV28	-	TRBJ1-1	-	TGTGCCAGCAGTTTAGCGGGCAGCTCCGGTTATTGGGCTTTCTTT	CASSLAGSSGYWAFF
TRBV6-5	-	TRBJ2-7	TRBD1	TGTGCCAGCAGCAGGGACAGGGGAGGCTACGAGCAGTACTTC	CASSRDRGGYEQYF
TRBV18	-	TRBJ1-2	-	TGTGCCAGCTCACCCTACCAAGACACCTATGGCTACACCTTC	CASSPYQDTYGYTF
TRBV7-9	-	TRBJ2-5	-	TGTGCCAGCAGCGCGACGGGGGAAGAGACCCAGTACTTC	CASSATGEETQYF